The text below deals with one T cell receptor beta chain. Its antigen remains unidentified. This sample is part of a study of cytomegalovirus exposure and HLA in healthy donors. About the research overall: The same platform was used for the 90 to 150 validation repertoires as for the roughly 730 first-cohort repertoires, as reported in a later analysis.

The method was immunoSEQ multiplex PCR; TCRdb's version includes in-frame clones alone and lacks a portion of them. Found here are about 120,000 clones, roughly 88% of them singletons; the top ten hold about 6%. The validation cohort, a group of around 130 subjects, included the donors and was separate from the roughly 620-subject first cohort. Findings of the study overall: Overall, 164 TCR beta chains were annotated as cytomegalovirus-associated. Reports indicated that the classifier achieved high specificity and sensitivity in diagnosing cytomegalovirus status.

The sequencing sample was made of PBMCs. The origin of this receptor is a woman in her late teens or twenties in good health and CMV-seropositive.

The CDR3 spells CASSERARGNTEAFF. CDR3 coding DNA: TGTGCCAGCAGTGAAAGAGCCAGGGGGAACACTGAAGCTTTCTTT. V and J are TRBV6-1 and TRBJ1-1, with D possibly being TRBD1 (6 bases). The ends were cut back, 2 bases at V and 1 base at J, with 11 bases in the middle. Germline V lookup: CDR1 MNHNS, CDR2 SASEGT. The CDR3 is made up of 15 amino acids.